The 32 T cell receptor beta chains reported below all come from one sample, sequenced in a study of blood T cells in healthy people across ages. A sample-barcoded 5' primer and a J-beta primer mix were used in a second PCR of roughly 6 to 11 cycles. TCRdb reprocessed the 5' RACE reads with MiXCR, giving one entry per CDR3 protein. The sample has roughly 500,000 distinct CDR3 sequences; 20% to 30% are singletons. This sample also appeared in a second study, on T cells of mothers and their children.

The sample was blood. All receptors derive from a boy aged 10-17 years in good health.

The chain carries TRBV7-9 and TRBJ2-5, with 8 bases lining up with TRBD2. From germline, CDR1 is SEHNR and CDR2 FQNEAQ (reference sequence). The CDR3 is made up of 16 amino acids. After removal of 6 bases from V and 0 bases from J, the junction contained 9 bases not matched to a gene. Here the CDR3 reads CASRVQRGPYQETQYF. The CDR3 DNA reads TGTGCCAGCAGAGTACAGCGGGGGCCGTACCAAGAGACCCAGTACTTC.

There are a few counts of this clonotype. The V gene is TRBV30, the J gene TRBJ2-7, with D maybe TRBD1 (6 bases). Trimming took 2 bases from V and 1 from J, leaving 9 bases between them. Germline-derived CDR1 and CDR2 are GTSNPN and SVGIG (reference sequence). The CDR3 is made up of 13 amino acids. CDR3 sequence: CAWSLTGSYEQYF. The CDR3 DNA reads as TGTGCCTGGAGTTTGACAGGATCCTACGAGCAGTACTTC.

This chain joins TRBV24-1 and TRBJ2-5; TRBD1 matches 9 bases. The V and J ends lost 3 bases and 5 bases, in that order; junction bases with no gene match: 6. The CDR3 has 15 residues. Germline V CDR1 and CDR2: KGHDR, SFDVKD. CDR3 nucleotides: TGTGCCACCAGTGATCGGACAGGGGTGTTGGAGACCCAGTACTTC. Translated, it gives CATSDRTGVLETQYF.

V is TRBV9 and J is TRBJ2-5, with D possibly TRBD1 on 5 matching bases. Gene TRBJ2-7 matches the end of the DNA better, so the J call may be wrong. CDR1 SGDLS and CDR2 YYNGEE come from the germline V gene. The CDR3 runs 14 residues. CDR3 nucleotide sequence: TGTGCCAGCAGCCCTCGGCGGCAGGGTGACGAGCAGTACTTC. This gives the protein CASSPRRQGDEQYF.

The V gene is TRBV6-1, the J gene TRBJ1-4; no clear D gene. The CDR3 loop spans 15 amino acids. V dropped 8 bases and J dropped 0 bases, with 13 bases sitting between them. The germline V gene encodes CDR1 MNHNS and CDR2 SASEGT. CDR3 nucleotides: TGTGCCAGCTCCCTGAGTCTGGCAACTAATGAAAAACTGTTTTTT. It translates to CASSLSLATNEKLFF.

This clonotype showed up many times. The rearrangement joins TRBV9 to TRBJ1-5, with D perhaps matching TRBD1 (6 bases). The CDR3 totals 16 residues. Deletions cut 7 bases from V and 2 bases from J, with 19 bases between. Germline CDR1 reads SGDLS; CDR2 reads YYNGEE. CDR3 bases: TGTGCCAGCTCACGGGGGCAAGAATTGGGCAATCAGCCCCAGCATTTT. This encodes CASSRGQELGNQPQHF.

The DNA of the CDR3 is TGTGCCAGCAGTTTCGCCGGGACGGGATCCTACAATGAGCAGTTCTTC. It specifies CASSFAGTGSYNEQFF. The V and J genes are TRBV28 and TRBJ2-1; D is tentatively TRBD1 or TRBD2 (5 bases each). The V end lost 3 bases, the J end lost 1 base, and 13 bases lay between the germline ends. This CDR3 spans 16 amino acids. Germline assignment: CDR1 MDHEN and CDR2 SYDVKM.

This clonotype was seen only a few times. The V and J genes are TRBV10-3 and TRBJ2-5; 8 positions agree with TRBD2. The CDR3 spans 13 residues. In germline, CDR1 is ENHRY, CDR2 SYGVKD. V lost 8 bases, J lost 5 bases, and 7 bases stayed unmatched. The CDR3 spells CAIGPAGAETQYF. CDR3 coding DNA: TGTGCCATCGGTCCAGCGGGGGCGGAGACCCAGTACTTC.

This clonotype was detected only a few times. A read error may produce the germline difference seen at one junction end. J is TRBJ2-3 and V is TRBV4-2, with TRBD2 matching 11 bases. The CDR3 runs 16 residues. Germline V gene data show CDR1 as LGHNA and CDR2 as YNFKEQ. CDR3 region: CASSQVLAGVTDTRYF. Here the CDR3 DNA reads TGTGCCAGCAGCCAAGTACTAGCGGGGGTTACAGATACGCGGTATTTT.

This rearrangement joins TRBV6-2 or TRBV6-3 to TRBJ2-7; D remains unclear. V lost 8 bases and J 2 bases, leaving 16 bases between the germline ends. The V gene's germline CDR1 is MNHEY and CDR2 SVGEGT. This CDR3 has 14 amino acids. CDR3 nucleotides: TGTGCCAGCGCATTCGGCAGGATGCCCTACGAGCAGTACTTC. This codes for CASAFGRMPYEQYF.

This rearrangement joins TRBV12-3 or TRBV12-4 to TRBJ2-3; 7 nucleotides align to TRBD2. The V and J ends lost 4 bases and 1 base, in that order; junction bases with no gene match: 8. CDR3 length: 16 residues. The CDR3 region has the DNA TGTGCCAGCAGTTCCTCCTCAGGGAGGGGCACAGATACGCAGTATTTT. This translates into CASSSSSGRGTDTQYF.

V and J are TRBV30 and TRBJ2-2, with D perhaps matching TRBD2 (6 bases). CDR1 GTSNPN and CDR2 SVGIG come from the germline V gene (reference sequence). The CDR3 totals 15 residues. Trimming shortened V by 0 bases and J by 0 bases, and 8 bases separated the two germline ends. In nucleotides, the CDR3 is TGTGCCTGGAGTGTAGGAGGGCCGAACACCGGGGAGCTGTTTTTT. Translated, it gives CAWSVGGPNTGELFF.

The rearrangement joins TRBV6-2 or TRBV6-3 to TRBJ2-5; 11 bases match TRBD2. The J call is uncertain, as TRBJ2-7 better fits the DNA end. This CDR3 region has 15 residues. Germline V lookup: CDR1 MNHEY, CDR2 SVGEGT. In DNA form, the CDR3 reads TGTGCCAGCAGACCAACCGGGACTAGCGGATACGAGCAGTACTTC. Amino acid sequence: CASRPTGTSGYEQYF.

This clonotype was detected only a few times. The J gene is TRBJ2-5, the V gene TRBV20-1, with 12 nucleotides matching TRBD2. Looked up from germline, CDR1 is DFQATT and CDR2 is SNEGSKA (reference sequence). V shed 6 bases, J shed 5 bases, and the junction held 13 bases outside the gene matches. This CDR3 spans 16 amino acids. CDR3 residues: CSAPTIGLAGFETQYF. The CDR3 DNA reads as TGCAGTGCCCCAACCATTGGACTAGCGGGGTTTGAGACCCAGTACTTC.

The V gene is TRBV6-2 or TRBV6-3, the J gene TRBJ2-2, with 7 bases that match TRBD1. After removal of 6 bases from V and 4 bases from J, the junction contained 5 bases not matched to a gene. CDR1 is MNHEY and CDR2 is SVGEGT in the germline V gene. The CDR3 spans 14 residues. DNA for the CDR3: TGTGCCAGCAGCCGGGACAGAAGCACCGGGGAGCTGTTTTTT. The encoded protein is CASSRDRSTGELFF.

The chain employs TRBV5-1 and TRBJ2-7; TRBD1 matches 7 bases. The V gene's germline CDR1 is SGHRS and CDR2 YFSETQ. The trim removed 5 bases at V and 3 bases at J, leaving 11 bases unmatched. The CDR3 runs 15 residues. The CDR3 nucleotides read TGCGCCAGCAGAGTCTCCCGGGACAGAGGCTACGAGCAGTACTTC. Protein: CASRVSRDRGYEQYF.

This clonotype occurred a few times. V usage is TRBV25-1 and J usage is TRBJ2-7; the match to TRBD1 covers 8 bases. Germline V CDR1 and CDR2: MGHDK, SYGVNS. The trim removed 8 bases at V and 5 bases at J, leaving 8 bases unmatched. The CDR3 consists of 13 residues. Here the CDR3 DNA reads TGTGCCAGCGGCGGACAGGGAACCCACGAGCAGTACTTC. Encoded protein: CASGGQGTHEQYF.

The chain employs TRBV3-1 and TRBJ2-7; D remains unclear. This CDR3 has 13 amino acids. The V end lost 1 base, the J end lost 6 bases, and 10 bases lay between the germline ends. CDR1 is LGHDT, CDR2 YNNKEL, per germline (reference sequence). CDR3: CASSQGWGFEQYF. DNA for the CDR3: TGTGCCAGCAGCCAAGGGTGGGGTTTCGAGCAGTACTTC.

For this clonotype: Germline and junction disagree at one end, which may indicate a read error. The chain combines TRBV7-2 with TRBJ2-5, with D maybe TRBD1 (5 bases). The J call may be wrong; the DNA end is better matched by TRBJ2-7. This CDR3 has 13 residues. Looked up from germline, CDR1 is SGHTA and CDR2 is FQGNSA. Here the CDR3 reads CAGSSVQAYEQYF. The DNA for the CDR3 is TGTGCCGGCAGCTCGGTACAGGCCTACGAGCAGTACTTC.

J is TRBJ2-1 and V is TRBV7-6; 7 bases line up with TRBD2. Per germline, CDR1 SGHVS and CDR2 FNYEAQ. CDR3 size: 14 residues. Trimming removed 0 bases from V and 7 bases from J; junction bases left unmatched: 3. The CDR3 spells CASSLAGGMNEQFF. The CDR3 DNA is TGTGCCAGCAGCTTAGCGGGGGGGATGAATGAGCAGTTCTTC.

About this clonotype: Lacking the conserved final phenylalanine or tryptophan, this CDR3 likely reflects a read error. The chain couples TRBV12-3 or TRBV12-4 to TRBJ2-7; D is perhaps TRBD2 (5 bases). This CDR3 has 14 amino acids. V was cut by 6 bases and J by 5 bases, with 17 bases left in between. The CDR3 sequence: CASRNNNGIHEQYL. CDR3 DNA sequence: TGTGCCAGCAGGAATAATAACGGGATACACGAGCAGTACCTC.

The chain carries TRBV7-9 and TRBJ1-1; tentative D call: TRBD1 (5 bases). Per the germline V gene, CDR1 is SEHNR and CDR2 is FQNEAQ (reference sequence). Trimming pared 6 bases from V and 4 bases from J, leaving 18 bases between. CDR3 length equals 15 residues. CDR3 in DNA: TGTGCCAGCAGGGGGCAGGGCGGTGAGGCCACTGAAGCTTTCTTT. Its protein product is CASRGQGGEATEAFF.

This clonotype was seen a handful of times. This chain connects TRBV4-3 to TRBJ1-6; 7 bases agree with TRBD1. Germline loops: CDR1 LGHNA, CDR2 YSLEER. The CDR3 consists of 14 residues. J was trimmed by 7 bases and V by 5 bases; bases with no gene match: 5. The CDR3 nucleotides are TGCGCCAGCAGCTCCGACAGGGTCAATTCACCCCTCCACTTT. Protein: CASSSDRVNSPLHF.

For the CDR3, the DNA is TGTGCCAGCAGCCGAGGGGCGACAACCCTCCACTTT. Translating it yields CASSRGATTLHF. V is TRBV7-8 and J is TRBJ1-6, with a tentative D call TRBD1 (5 bases). The germline V gene encodes CDR1 SGHVS and CDR2 FQNEAQ. The CDR3 is 12 residues long. V gave up 5 bases and J gave up 14 bases, with 13 bases separating them.

J is TRBJ2-5 and V is TRBV3-1, with D unclear. Trimming cost V 0 bases and J 0 bases, with 17 bases left between them. Looked up from germline, CDR1 is LGHDT and CDR2 is YNNKEL (reference sequence). This CDR3 has 18 amino acids. The CDR3 sequence is CASSQDRSPIMYQETQYF. In DNA form, the CDR3 reads TGTGCCAGCAGCCAAGATCGGAGCCCGATAATGTACCAAGAGACCCAGTACTTC.

The CDR3 spells CASSSPSLFQPQHF. In DNA form, the CDR3 reads TGTGCCAGCAGTTCCCCGTCGCTTTTTCAGCCCCAGCATTTT. V is TRBV6-2 or TRBV6-3 and J is TRBJ1-5; no clear D gene. Germline V lookup: CDR1 MNHEY, CDR2 SVGEGT. V was cut by 4 bases and J by 6 bases, with 13 bases left in between. This CDR3 contains 14 residues.

The genes are TRBV6-6 and TRBJ2-7, with TRBD1 identical over 7 bases. CDR3 length: 13 residues. V shed 6 bases and J 1 base; nucleotides not matched to a gene: 3. Germline lookup yields CDR1 MNHNY and CDR2 SVGAGI (reference sequence). The CDR3 nucleotides read TGTGCCAGCAGGGCGACAGGGTCCTACGAGCAGTACTTC. Its translation: CASRATGSYEQYF.

The CDR3 sequence: CASSRFQYNEQFF. The CDR3 DNA sequence: TGTGCCAGCAGTCGATTTCAGTACAATGAGCAGTTCTTC. The V call is TRBV3-1, the J call TRBJ2-1; the D is unclear. The CDR3 totals 13 residues. CDR1 is LGHDT, CDR2 YNNKEL, per germline (reference sequence). V gave up 6 bases and J gave up 4 bases, with 10 bases separating them.

This chain links TRBV5-1 with TRBJ1-2, with unresolved D. V gave up 4 bases and J gave up 3 bases, with 13 bases separating them. CDR3 size: 14 residues. Germline CDR1 and CDR2: SGHRS and YFSETQ. In nucleotides, the CDR3 is TGCGCCAGCAGCCGTTCATGGGGTGACTATGGCTACACCTTC. Its translation: CASSRSWGDYGYTF.

This chain joins TRBV7-2 and TRBJ2-5; D unclear. Per germline, CDR1 SGHTA and CDR2 FQGNSA. The V end was cut by 5 bases, the J end by 11 bases, with 18 bases between. The CDR3 totals 13 residues. CDR3 protein: CASSPVVPPEQYF. The CDR3 DNA is TGTGCCAGCAGCCCCGTTGTACCGCCAGAGCAGTACTTC.

A remark on this clonotype: At one of its ends the junction is not consistent with the germline gene, which may arise from a read error. The chain uses TRBV7-3 and TRBJ2-1; D might be TRBD2 (7 bases). The germline V gene has CDR1 SGHTA and CDR2 FQGTGA. CDR3 length: 15 amino acids. CDR3: CASSFWGGGYNGQFF. The CDR3 coding sequence is TGTGCCAGCAGCTTTTGGGGAGGGGGTTACAATGGGCAGTTCTTC.

The CDR3 nucleotides read TGTGCCAGCAGTTTACGACTAGCGAGCACAGATACGCAGTATTTT. It specifies CASSLRLASTDTQYF. The chain has TRBV28 and TRBJ2-3, with 8 nucleotides matching TRBD2. Germline loops: CDR1 MDHEN, CDR2 SYDVKM. The length of the CDR3 is 15 residues. The trim removed 2 bases at V and 0 bases at J, leaving 1 base unmatched.